These 8 T cell receptor beta chains originate from one sample sequenced in a study of T cell repertoires in cytomegalovirus infection. TCRdb passed the reads through MiXCR, listing each CDR3 protein once. The sample lists roughly 54,000 distinct CDR3 sequences; 33% were seen once. These TCRs' antigens remain unknown. The sample taken for sequencing was PBMCs, sequenced either directly or after in vitro stimulation (not recorded which). These receptors were obtained from a human donor in good health (CMV status not recorded). Some clones in this sample may be carry-over from other donors' samples.

This clonotype was counted ten times or more. This chain links TRBV7-2 with TRBJ1-5, with no clear D. Trimming shortened V by 3 bases and J by 3 bases, and 6 bases separated the two germline ends. This CDR3 contains 13 residues. Per the germline V gene, CDR1 is SGHTA and CDR2 is FQGNSA. The CDR3 DNA reads TGTGCCAGCAGCTTCTACACCAATCAGCCCCAGCATTTT. The encoded protein is CASSFYTNQPQHF.

The sample holds many counts of this clonotype. The rearrangement uses TRBV7-2 and TRBJ2-3; D unclear. Trimming took off 8 bases at V and 5 bases at J, with 8 bases between the two ends. Germline V gene sequence: CDR1 SGHTA, CDR2 FQGNSA. The CDR3 contains 11 residues. CDR3 loop: CASGRRDTQYF. The CDR3 nucleotides read TGTGCCAGCGGTAGAAGAGATACGCAGTATTTT.

V usage is TRBV27 and J usage is TRBJ1-3, with 7 positions matching TRBD1. The CDR3 spans 15 residues. The germline gives CDR1 MNHEY, CDR2 SMNVEV (reference sequence). J was trimmed by 0 bases and V by 8 bases; bases with no gene match: 7. CDR3 protein: CASGRRGDSGNTIYF. As DNA, the CDR3 is TGTGCCAGCGGGCGCAGGGGGGACTCTGGAAACACCATATATTTT.

This clonotype was detected ten times or more. The rearrangement joins TRBV4-1 to TRBJ2-2; D possibly corresponds to TRBD2 (5 bases). The CDR3 runs to 14 residues. CDR1 is MGHRA and CDR2 is YSYEKL in the germline V gene. Between the trimmed V and J ends, which lost 6 bases and 6 bases, there was a span of 14 bases. As DNA, the CDR3 is TGCGCCAGCAGTCACTCCGGGGTGCCCGGGGAGCTGTTTTTT. Translating it yields CASSHSGVPGELFF.

The gene calls are TRBV20-1 and TRBJ2-1; D is unresolved. Germline CDR1 is DFQATT and CDR2 is SNEGSKA (reference sequence). There are 17 residues in the CDR3. Between the trimmed V and J ends, which lost 1 base and 4 bases, there was a span of 20 bases. The DNA for the CDR3 is TGCAGTGCTAGAGGAGAAGAGGTCTCGAGACGATACAATGAGCAGTTCTTC. The encoded protein is CSARGEEVSRRYNEQFF.

The rearrangement links TRBV6-1 to TRBJ2-7, with D perhaps being TRBD1 or TRBD2 (5 bases each). The CDR3 contains 16 residues. Germline values: CDR1 MNHNS, CDR2 SASEGT. The germline V and J ends were trimmed by 6 bases and 0 bases, with 18 bases remaining between them. The CDR3 nucleotides are TGTGCCAGCAGATGGGCCTTCTCAGGGAGCTCCTACGAGCAGTACTTC. This sequence encodes CASRWAFSGSSYEQYF.

By share, this clonotype counts as medium-sized. V usage is TRBV27 and J usage is TRBJ2-6; possibly TRBD1 or TRBD2 for D (5 bases each). Per germline, CDR1 MNHEY and CDR2 SMNVEV (reference sequence). This CDR3 is built from 16 residues. With 4 bases removed from V and 1 base from J, the gap between germline ends came to 11 bases. The CDR3, as DNA: TGTGCCAGCAGTTCGGGGCGGATGTCTGGGGCCAACGTCCTGACTTTC. It encodes CASSSGRMSGANVLTF.

The V call is TRBV27, the J call TRBJ1-5, with D maybe TRBD1 (6 bases). V was clipped by 0 bases and J by 5 bases, with 11 bases between them. The germline V gene encodes CDR1 MNHEY and CDR2 SMNVEV (reference sequence). This CDR3 has 15 residues. As DNA, the CDR3 is TGTGCCAGCAGTTTATCGTGGGGGCACCATCAGCCCCAGCATTTT. The encoded protein is CASSLSWGHHQPQHF.